The 21 T cell receptor beta chains listed next were all sequenced from one sample in a study of cytomegalovirus exposure and HLA in healthy donors. Primers for the PCR totalled 60 Vbeta and 13 Jbeta. Sequencing was performed with immunoSEQ multiplex PCR; in TCRdb, only in-frame clones are kept and a portion is missing. This table has under 200,000 clones, roughly 76% appearing once. The sequencing input was PBMCs. These receptors originate from a woman aged 45-59 years in good health and CMV-seronegative.

The rearrangement joins TRBV4-3 to TRBJ2-1, with 8 bases aligning to TRBD2. The CDR3 length is 17 residues. The junction had 12 bases not matched to a gene; V was cut back by 4 bases and J by 4 bases. Germline CDR1 and CDR2: LGHNA and YSLEER. CDR3 DNA: TGCGCCAGCAGCCTCAAAGGCGGTAGCGGGGCTTACAATGAGCAGTTCTTC. Translating gives CASSLKGGSGAYNEQFF.

The chain has TRBV7-8 and TRBJ2-1; 13 nucleotides align to TRBD2. Trimming at V came to 5 bases and at J to 1 base, leaving 5 bases not matched to a gene. The CDR3 runs to 17 residues. Germline CDR1 and CDR2: SGHVS and FQNEAQ. The chain's CDR3 is CASSLRTSGSSYNEQFF. CDR3 in DNA: TGTGCCAGCAGCCTCCGGACTAGCGGGAGTTCCTACAATGAGCAGTTCTTC.

The CDR3 bases are TGTGCCACCCGACTAGCGGGAGAGGGACTCAATGAGCAGTTCTTC. Residues: CATRLAGEGLNEQFF. The chain links TRBV19 to TRBJ2-1, with 12 bases matching TRBD2. CDR3 length: 15 residues. CDR1 and CDR2 (germline): LNHDA, SQIVND (reference sequence). V lost 10 bases and J lost 6; bases outside the gene matches: 10.

This clone was counted once. The chain carries TRBV4-3 and TRBJ1-6; TRBD1 might be the D (5 bases). Germline lookup yields CDR1 LGHNA and CDR2 YSLEER. The CDR3 runs to 15 residues. Trimming took 0 bases from V and 10 from J, leaving 13 bases between them. Here the CDR3 reads CASSQESQGYSPLHF. The CDR3 DNA reads TGCGCCAGCAGCCAAGAAAGTCAGGGTTACTCACCCCTCCACTTT.

The rearrangement uses TRBV6-6 and TRBJ2-1; possibly TRBD2 for D (6 bases). V was shortened by 4 bases and J by 4 bases, with 11 bases between the two germline ends. CDR1 and CDR2 from the germline V gene are MNHNY and SVGAGI (reference sequence). This CDR3 comprises 14 residues. The CDR3 sequence is CASSSKEGYNEQFF. CDR3 nucleotides: TGTGCCAGCAGTTCTAAGGAGGGGTACAATGAGCAGTTCTTC.

The chain carries TRBV18 and TRBJ2-5; the match to TRBD1 covers 8 bases. Looked up from germline, CDR1 is KGHSH and CDR2 is LQKENI. After removal of 3 bases from V and 4 bases from J, the junction contained 7 bases not matched to a gene. The CDR3 extends over 15 amino acids. In nucleotides, the CDR3 is TGTGCCAGCTCACCTATACAGGGGGATAGAGAGACCCAGTACTTC. This gives the protein CASSPIQGDRETQYF.

The chain links TRBV18 to TRBJ1-2, with D possibly matching TRBD1 (6 bases). In germline, CDR1 is KGHSH, CDR2 LQKENI. This CDR3 has 14 amino acids. The V and J ends lost 3 bases and 3 bases respectively, with 11 bases between them. The CDR3 loop is CASSPDRDYYGYTF. CDR3 sequence (DNA): TGTGCCAGCTCACCGGACAGAGACTACTATGGCTACACCTTC.

The V call is TRBV19, the J call TRBJ2-6, with 12 positions matching TRBD2. The CDR3 covers 18 residues. The V and J ends lost 5 bases and 2 bases, in that order; junction bases with no gene match: 7. CDR1 is LNHDA and CDR2 is SQIVND in the germline V gene (reference sequence). The DNA for the CDR3 is TGTGCCAGTAGTGTTCGACTAGCGGGAGTTACTGGGGCCAACGTCCTGACTTTC. Amino acid sequence: CASSVRLAGVTGANVLTF.

The chain joins TRBV29-1 to TRBJ1-3; TRBD1 might be the D (5 bases). CDR3 length: 11 residues. Per germline, CDR1 SQVTM and CDR2 ANQGSEA. Trimming cost V 2 bases and J 13 bases, with 12 bases left between them. As DNA, the CDR3 is TGCAGCGTTGAACGGGGGAGAGGTATATATTTT. This gives the protein CSVERGRGIYF.

The chain employs TRBV7-3 and TRBJ2-1, with 10 bases aligning to TRBD2. With V trimmed by 5 bases and J by 8 bases, 9 bases remained unmatched. There are 15 residues in the CDR3. CDR1 SGHTA and CDR2 FQGTGA come from the germline V gene. The CDR3 bases are TGTGCCAGCAGCCTTACCGGGACTAGCGTTGATGAGCAGTTCTTC. Amino acids: CASSLTGTSVDEQFF.

This clone was seen once. The chain employs TRBV5-1 and TRBJ2-7, with 7 bases aligning to TRBD1. Germline CDR1 and CDR2: SGHRS and YFSETQ. The CDR3 loop spans 15 amino acids. After removal of 3 bases from V and 2 bases from J, the junction contained 8 bases not matched to a gene. CDR3 bases: TGCGCCAGCAGCTCCTCCGGGACAGAGACCTACGAGCAGTACTTC. Translating it yields CASSSSGTETYEQYF.

The chain has TRBV2 and TRBJ1-1; D remains ambiguous. The CDR3 runs 14 residues. The V gene lost 2 bases and the J gene lost 1 base, with 8 bases spanning the gap. CDR1 and CDR2 from the germline V gene are SNHLY and FYNNEI. CDR3 amino acids: CASSENTPNTEAFF. Written as DNA, the CDR3 is TGTGCCAGCAGTGAAAACACCCCGAACACTGAAGCTTTCTTT.

V usage is TRBV9 and J usage is TRBJ1-5, with 9 bases aligning to TRBD1. Looked up from germline, CDR1 is SGDLS and CDR2 is YYNGEE. The V segment lost 3 bases and the J segment 7 bases; nucleotides outside the gene matches: 5. The CDR3 has 14 amino acids. The CDR3 spells CASSAGQGGQPQHF. The CDR3 DNA sequence: TGTGCCAGCAGCGCGGGACAGGGAGGACAGCCCCAGCATTTT.

The V gene is TRBV4-3, the J gene TRBJ2-5, with 8 bases lining up with TRBD1. The end of the DNA aligns better with TRBJ2-7, so the J call may be wrong. Per the germline V gene, CDR1 is LGHNA and CDR2 is YSLEER. The CDR3 has 15 residues. Written as DNA, the CDR3 is TGCGCCAGCAGCCAAGAGGACAGGGCGGATTACGAGCAGTACTTC. As protein: CASSQEDRADYEQYF.

The rearrangement joins TRBV7-3 to TRBJ2-3; TRBD1 aligns across 9 bases. Germline V gives CDR1 SGHTA, CDR2 FQGTGA. CDR3 length: 15 residues. With V trimmed by 5 bases and J by 4 bases, 7 bases remained unmatched. DNA for the CDR3: TGTGCCAGCAGCCTAGGGACAGGGCAGGCAGATACGCAGTATTTT. Translating it yields CASSLGTGQADTQYF.

The chain combines TRBV5-1 with TRBJ1-3, with a tentative D call TRBD1 (6 bases). V lost 6 bases and J lost 0, with 22 bases in between. CDR1 is SGHRS and CDR2 is YFSETQ in the germline V gene. There are 18 residues in the CDR3. CDR3 sequence (DNA): TGCGCCAGCACCCCTACGGGGGGCAGGTCCCTCTCTGGAAACACCATATATTTT. Its translation is CASTPTGGRSLSGNTIYF.

This chain uses TRBV7-8 with TRBJ2-6, with 9 bases aligning to TRBD2. Trimming cost V 0 bases and J 4 bases; bases outside gene matches: 4. This CDR3 is 17 amino acids long. Germline V gene sequence: CDR1 SGHVS, CDR2 FQNEAQ. CDR3 nucleotides: TGTGCCAGCAGCTTAGCACTAGCGGGTCTCGGGGCCAACGTCCTGACTTTC. Its translation is CASSLALAGLGANVLTF.

CDR3 sequence (DNA): TGTGCCAGCAGCCCAAGGGCCAGGGGCCTCTATGGCTACACCTTC. This translates into CASSPRARGLYGYTF. The chain joins TRBV7-2 to TRBJ1-2; maybe TRBD1 (6 bases). This CDR3 has 15 amino acids. From germline, CDR1 is SGHTA and CDR2 FQGNSA. Trimming took 5 bases from V and 4 from J, leaving 17 bases between them.

This clone was seen only once. The rearrangement joins TRBV5-1 to TRBJ1-2; D may be TRBD1 (5 bases). The CDR3 contains 15 residues. Deletions cut 1 base from V and 3 bases from J, with 13 bases between. Germline-derived CDR1 and CDR2 are SGHRS and YFSETQ. The CDR3 nucleotides are TGCGCCAGCAGCTTGCGTGCGGGGGGATACTATGGCTACACCTTC. This encodes CASSLRAGGYYGYTF.

The CDR3 here is CASGYQGTDTQYF. Here the CDR3 DNA reads TGTGCCAGCGGTTACCAGGGTACAGATACGCAGTATTTT. The V gene is TRBV7-9, the J gene TRBJ2-3, with TRBD1 as a possible D gene (5 bases). Germline V gene lookup returns CDR1 SEHNR and CDR2 FQNEAQ (reference sequence). The V end lost 8 bases, the J end lost 3 bases, and 12 bases lay between the germline ends. The CDR3 is made up of 13 amino acids.

Note on this clone: The same CDR3 also results from other DNA sequences found in this sample. The gene calls are TRBV15 and TRBJ2-5, with a weak D call TRBD2 (6 bases). Trimming removed 1 base from V and 5 bases from J, with 8 bases in between. CDR3 length equals 13 residues. Per germline, CDR1 LNHNV and CDR2 YYDKDF (reference sequence). CDR3 in amino acids: CATSRGTMETQYF. CDR3 DNA: TGTGCCACCAGCAGAGGGACTATGGAGACCCAGTACTTC.